These T cell receptor beta chains were read from a single sample in a study of post-analysis software for immune sequencing data. TCRdb reanalysed the PCR reads using MiXCR and keeps one entry per CDR3 protein. The profile shows some 690,000 distinct CDR3 sequences, roughly 29% of them singletons. Sequenced sample: blood. These receptors came from a girl between 5 and 17 years old with multiple sclerosis. CDR3s leave out the opening cysteine and the closing phenylalanine or tryptophan.

TRBJ2-1 | TRBV3-1 | ASSLGTSGAHNEQF
TRBJ2-3 | TRBV2 | ASSDPREGQADTQY
TRBJ2-4 | TRBV2 | ASSENGNIQY
TRBJ1-1 | TRBV6-5 | ASRGVGEAF
- | TRBV10-3 | AISERGRGEALETQY
TRBJ2-1 | TRBV7-9 | ASSPGQGPWQF
TRBJ2-1 | TRBV15 | ATAGLRQGAHNEQF
TRBJ2-7 | TRBV7-2 | ASSKEPGLALREQY
TRBJ1-1 | TRBV28 | ASNIPRGGDTEAF
TRBJ2-7 | TRBV11-2 | ASSHYRGETSYEQY
TRBJ1-5 | TRBV6-2/TRBV6-3 | ASSIAGLNQPQH
TRBJ2-1 | TRBV20-1 | SATRRGGERF
TRBJ2-7 | TRBV28 | ASSLFLSEQY
TRBJ2-7 | TRBV18 | ASSPIATGLWEQY
TRBJ2-1 | TRBV7-2 | ASTSGAGLPPYNEQF
TRBJ1-1 | TRBV7-2 | ASRETSGVSEAF
TRBJ2-7 | TRBV25-1 | ASSETPSRRSYEQY
TRBJ2-7 | TRBV5-1 | ASWGLAGGGSSYEQY
TRBJ2-5 | TRBV20-1 | SVGLVQGLGDEQY
TRBJ2-1 | TRBV7-9 | ASSLESGTAF
TRBJ2-1 | TRBV18 | ASSPVAGGSYNEQF
TRBJ1-4 | TRBV10-3 | AISESQEKLF
TRBJ2-1 | TRBV29-1 | SVASGPYNEQF
TRBJ2-3 | TRBV29-1 | SVEYGGTQY
TRBJ1-2 | TRBV5-5 | ASSSDNGYGYT
TRBJ2-7 | TRBV27 | ASSFTINYLSYEQY
TRBJ1-2 | TRBV28 | ASLQGLLGGYT
TRBJ2-1 | TRBV6-5 | ASSYEPLAGGQQF
TRBJ2-2 | TRBV5-1 | ASSLDPGELF
TRBJ2-5 | TRBV7-2 | ASSLSRSQETQY
TRBJ2-7 | TRBV29-1 | SVEEWTTGGNYEQY
TRBJ2-5 | TRBV20-1 | SAKSTAGSGWTQY
TRBJ2-1 | TRBV7-2 | ASSLSSGGAGSYNEQF
TRBJ2-7 | TRBV20-1 | SAWTSGSPYEQY
TRBJ1-2 | TRBV20-1 | SAPGQGSAGYT
TRBJ2-1 | TRBV20-1 | GVGLVLYNEQF
TRBJ2-7 | TRBV20-1 | SARVSGRAIEQY
TRBJ2-7 | TRBV7-2 | ASSSRQGSGDEQY
TRBJ2-1 | TRBV20-1 | SARDKTGNYNEQF
- | TRBV6-2/TRBV6-3 | ASSHGDSWIIQY
TRBJ2-1 | TRBV28 | ASSTRRLPSGDEQF
TRBJ2-6 | TRBV20-1 | SAHRAGANVLT
TRBJ1-2 | TRBV20-1 | SARPGAIYGYT
TRBJ1-1 | TRBV6-5 | ASSYNRQRNTEAF
TRBJ2-2 | TRBV6-5 | ASSRQEGGPERELF
TRBJ2-6 | TRBV5-6 | ASSFAGSGANVLT
TRBJ2-1 | TRBV20-1 | SAGRTSIGEQF
TRBJ2-1 | TRBV20-1 | SARQLAETLQLEQF
TRBJ2-5 | TRBV5-1 | ASSDEGGSETQY
- | TRBV20-1 | SAGVVLGRSYEQY
TRBJ1-6 | TRBV6-1 | ASSDFGHESNSPLH
TRBJ2-6 | TRBV20-1 | SARPGQASSGANVLT
TRBJ2-5 | TRBV29-1 | SVEWGTSGTQY
TRBJ2-3 | TRBV2 | ATSRLAGDTDTQY
TRBJ2-7 | TRBV20-1 | SARPSGTGRGEQY
- | TRBV20-1 | SATWTAQETQF
TRBJ2-7 | TRBV4-3 | ASSQEAGAPEQY